These T cell receptor beta chains were read from a single sample in a study of blood T cell repertoires in COVID-19. Sequenced by immunoSEQ multiplex PCR; TCRdb stores in-frame clones only, minus some. The data contain about 210,000 clones, about 85% of them seen just once; the ten biggest clones take up around 0.7%. The sequencing sample was made of peripheral blood. Receptor source: a man aged 40-49 years with acute or convalescent COVID-19. The CDR3 runs from the conserved cysteine through the conserved F or W. The order of the fields is V gene, clone size, J gene, D gene, CDR3 DNA, CDR3 protein. The D gene is left open where the match is weak. A row's size may be missing; if present it is once, few, many or a size class.

TRBV4-3	-	TRBJ1-5	-	TGCGCCAGCAGCCAAGACCTAGATCAGCCCCAGCATTTT	CASSQDLDQPQHF
TRBV2	-	TRBJ1-5	-	TGTGCCAGCAGTGCGGGGGACTCCGAGCAGCCCCAGCATTTT	CASSAGDSEQPQHF
TRBV6-5	-	TRBJ2-7	TRBD1	TGTGCCAGCAAACCGACAGGGGTTCACGACGAGCAGTACTTC	CASKPTGVHDEQYF
TRBV7-2	-	TRBJ2-2	-	TGTGCCAGCAGCTTAGGACTAGTTAGCCGGAGGAACACCGGGGAGCTGTTTTTT	CASSLGLVSRRNTGELFF
TRBV7-2	-	TRBJ2-5	-	TGTGCCAGCAGCTTGGGCGCCCTGGTGGAGACCCAGTACTTC	CASSLGALVETQYF
TRBV28	-	TRBJ2-1	-	TGTGGGGTGGCTGCCAGGGGAGCCTACAATGAGCAGTTCTTC	CGVAARGAYNEQFF
TRBV5-1	-	TRBJ1-6	-	TGCGCCAGCAGCCCATGGACAGACTATAATTCACCCCTCCACTTT	CASSPWTDYNSPLHF
TRBV2	-	TRBJ1-5	-	TGTGCCAGCTGGGGGGGCAATCAGCCCCAGCATTTT	CASWGGNQPQHF
TRBV28	-	TRBJ2-5	TRBD2	TGTGCCAGCAGTTTACAACTAGCGGGCACCAAAGAGACCCAGTACTTC	CASSLQLAGTKETQYF
TRBV6-2/TRBV6-3	-	TRBJ1-5	TRBD1	TGTGCCAGCAGTCCCGACAGGGGAGGCCAGCCCCAGCATTTT	CASSPDRGGQPQHF
TRBV6-1	few	TRBJ2-3	-	TGTGCCAGCAGTGACCTCGGGAACAGCTTTACAGATACGCAGTATTTT	CASSDLGNSFTDTQYF
TRBV27	-	TRBJ2-5	-	TGTGCCAGCAGTTACTCTAGGGGCCAAGAGACCCAGTACTTC	CASSYSRGQETQYF
TRBV27	-	TRBJ1-1	-	TGTGCCAGCTCGGGACACTTGAACACTGAAGCTTTCTTT	CASSGHLNTEAFF
TRBV6-5	-	TRBJ2-7	-	TGTGCCAGCCGCGTCTCCTACGAGCAGTACTTC	CASRVSYEQYF
TRBV11-3	-	TRBJ2-1	-	TGTGCCAGCCCTATTTGGAGGTCGTTTCCAGCGGCCAGCTATGAGCAGTTCTTC	CASPIWRSFPAASYEQFF
TRBV9	-	TRBJ2-7	-	TGTGCCAGCAGCGTAGCATCCAGGGCCGACGAGCAGTACTTC	CASSVASRADEQYF
TRBV4-1	-	TRBJ1-3	-	TGCGCCAGCAGCCAAGAGGGAATCCGGGGAACTGGAAACACCATATATTTT	CASSQEGIRGTGNTIYF
TRBV11-2	-	TRBJ2-1	-	TGTGCCAGCAGCCTAGGGGCGAGGGTGCGTCCCGAGCAGTTCTTC	CASSLGARVRPEQFF
TRBV27	-	TRBJ2-1	TRBD2	TGTGCCAGCAGTTTGGGGAGGGGTCAGGGTCTTCTTGGAGAGGGCCATGAGCAGTTCTTC	CASSLGRGQGLLGEGHEQFF
TRBV5-1	-	TRBJ2-3	-	TGCGCCAGCTCCCGCGGGTCCGGGCCAGAGGTGGATACGCAGTATTTT	CASSRGSGPEVDTQYF
TRBV3-1/TRBV3-2	-	TRBJ2-5	-	TGTGCCAGCAGCCATGCAACTTTGACGGGGAAGTTAGAGACCCAGTACTTC	CASSHATLTGKLETQYF
TRBV6-6	-	TRBJ2-7	TRBD2	TGTGCCAGCAGATTAGCGGGAGGTTCGAGAGAGCAGTACTTC	CASRLAGGSREQYF
TRBV7-8	-	TRBJ1-1	-	TGTGCCACCCTAGGTGGATTGAACACTGAAGCTTTCTTT	CATLGGLNTEAFF
TRBV10-2	-	TRBJ2-7	-	TGCGCCAGCAGTGAGCCTCTCCGACAGGCCATCTACGAGCAGTACTTC	CASSEPLRQAIYEQYF
TRBV7-6	-	TRBJ2-2	TRBD1	TGTGCCAGCAGCTTACGGGACAGGGGAGACGGGGAGCTGTTTTTT	CASSLRDRGDGELFF
TRBV30	-	TRBJ1-5	TRBD1	TGTGCCTGGAGTGTACCCTTACAGGGGATCAATCAGCCCCAGCATTTT	CAWSVPLQGINQPQHF
TRBV18	-	TRBJ2-2	-	TGTGCCAGCTCACCGGCCAGAGGGACCGGGGAGCTGTTTTTT	CASSPARGTGELFF
TRBV19	-	TRBJ2-7	TRBD1	TGTGCCAGTAGTATGAGCCGGGACAGAGAGCAGTACTTC	CASSMSRDREQYF
TRBV7-6	few	TRBJ1-3	-	TGTGCCAGCAGCGACAGACCTCCACGGAGCACCATATATTTT	CASSDRPPRSTIYF
TRBV19	once	TRBJ2-7	TRBD1	TGTGCCAGTAGGGACAGGGGTACGTACGAGCAGTACTTC	CASRDRGTYEQYF
TRBV7-6	-	TRBJ2-7	-	TGTGCCAGCAGGGGGCAGGCTTACGAGCAGTACTTC	CASRGQAYEQYF
TRBV28	-	TRBJ1-3	-	TGTGCCAGCAGCGAGGGGGGGCAGGGTTTCTCTGGAAACACCATATATTTT	CASSEGGQGFSGNTIYF
TRBV24-1	-	TRBJ2-3	-	TGTGCCACCAGTGATTATACAGGGAACACAGATACGCAGTATTTT	CATSDYTGNTDTQYF
TRBV7-6	-	TRBJ2-2	-	TGTGCCAGCAGCTTAGGGACAACCACCGGGGAGCTGTTTTTT	CASSLGTTTGELFF
TRBV5-6	once	TRBJ1-2	-	TGTGCCAGCAGCTCTCGGGGGGATGGCTACACCTTC	CASSSRGDGYTF
TRBV27	-	TRBJ2-1	TRBD2	TGTGCCAGCGCGCGGGGCGGGAGTTACAATGAGCAGTTCTTC	CASARGGSYNEQFF
TRBV11-2	-	TRBJ2-1	TRBD1	TGTGCCAGCAGCCCCTTGGCGGGACAGGGGGCGCAAAATGAGCAGTTCTTC	CASSPLAGQGAQNEQFF
TRBV7-8	many	TRBJ1-5	-	TGTGCCAGCAGCTTAGCGAGTAGCAATCAGCCCCAGCATTTT	CASSLASSNQPQHF
TRBV7-2	-	TRBJ2-7	-	TGTGCCAGCAGCTTCGGGACTCAATTCTACGAGCAGTACTTC	CASSFGTQFYEQYF
TRBV2	-	TRBJ2-7	-	TGTGCCAGCAGTGGACAAGCTTCAGCCTACGAGCAGTACTTC	CASSGQASAYEQYF
TRBV3-1/TRBV3-2	-	TRBJ1-1	TRBD1	TGTGCCAGCAGCTTCGGACAGGTTAACACTGAAGCTTTCTTT	CASSFGQVNTEAFF
TRBV6-1	once	TRBJ2-7	-	TGTGCCAGCAGTGAAGCGCTTGGTACTACCTACGAGCAGTACTTC	CASSEALGTTYEQYF
TRBV7-3	-	TRBJ2-3	-	TGTGCCAGCAGCTTAGGGGCCTCAAGGGGCACAGATACGCAGTATTTT	CASSLGASRGTDTQYF
TRBV30	-	TRBJ2-3	TRBD2	TGTGCCTGGAACCGAGGACTAGCGGGATCCACAGATACGCAGTATTTT	CAWNRGLAGSTDTQYF
TRBV19	-	TRBJ2-7	-	TGTGCCAGTAGTCCCGAGCCACCCTACGAGCAGTACTTC	CASSPEPPYEQYF
TRBV5-8	-	TRBJ1-1	TRBD1	TGTGCCAGCAGTTTTAGGACAGGGCGGCCTGAAGCTTTCTTT	CASSFRTGRPEAFF
TRBV1	-	TRBJ1-5	-	TGCACCAGCAGCCCCAAGGACGGGAGCTATAGCAATCAGCCCCAGCATTTT	CTSSPKDGSYSNQPQHF
TRBV27	-	TRBJ2-7	-	TGTGCCAGCAGAGGACTCGGACGGTCATCCTACGAGCAGTACTTC	CASRGLGRSSYEQYF
TRBV25-1	-	TRBJ1-2	-	TGTGCCAGCAGTGGAAGGACAGCTTCGTCCGGCTACACCTTC	CASSGRTASSGYTF
TRBV18	-	TRBJ2-7	TRBD2	TGTGCCAGCTCACCGGTTGGCCGGGGGGGTTCCTACGAGCAGTACTTC	CASSPVGRGGSYEQYF
TRBV28	-	TRBJ2-7	TRBD2	TGTGCCAGCAGCCTAGCGGGAGTCCAATCCTACGAGCAGTACTTC	CASSLAGVQSYEQYF
TRBV7-9	-	TRBJ2-5	TRBD1	TGTGCCAGCAGCTACGGGGACAGCCAAGAGACCCAGTACTTC	CASSYGDSQETQYF
TRBV7-6	-	TRBJ1-2	TRBD1	TGTGCCAGCAGCGGAGGGACAGGGGGAGGCTACACCTTC	CASSGGTGGGYTF
TRBV11-3	-	TRBJ2-7	-	TGTGCCAGCAGCTTAAGCCTAAGCCCCCACGAGCAGTACTTC	CASSLSLSPHEQYF
TRBV14	-	TRBJ2-1	TRBD2	TGTGCCAGCAGCCAAGCCGGGACAGATTTTAGCGGGAGGGCCTCCCAAAGCTCCTACAATGAGCAGTTCTTC	CASSQAGTDFSGRASQSSYNEQFF
TRBV7-2	once	TRBJ2-5	TRBD2	TGTGCCAGCAGCTTAGTCCTAGCGGGGAGGAGGGAGACCCAGTACTTC	CASSLVLAGRRETQYF
TRBV6-6	-	TRBJ2-1	TRBD1	TGTGCCAGCAGCCACGGACAGGGAAATTACAATGAGCAGTTCTTC	CASSHGQGNYNEQFF
TRBV6-5	-	TRBJ2-7	TRBD2	TGTGCCAGCAGTTACTCTGGGACTAGTTCTGCCTACGAGCAGTACTTC	CASSYSGTSSAYEQYF
TRBV7-2	-	TRBJ1-1	TRBD1	TGTGCCAGCAGCAGACAGGGGTTGACTGAAGCTTTCTTT	CASSRQGLTEAFF